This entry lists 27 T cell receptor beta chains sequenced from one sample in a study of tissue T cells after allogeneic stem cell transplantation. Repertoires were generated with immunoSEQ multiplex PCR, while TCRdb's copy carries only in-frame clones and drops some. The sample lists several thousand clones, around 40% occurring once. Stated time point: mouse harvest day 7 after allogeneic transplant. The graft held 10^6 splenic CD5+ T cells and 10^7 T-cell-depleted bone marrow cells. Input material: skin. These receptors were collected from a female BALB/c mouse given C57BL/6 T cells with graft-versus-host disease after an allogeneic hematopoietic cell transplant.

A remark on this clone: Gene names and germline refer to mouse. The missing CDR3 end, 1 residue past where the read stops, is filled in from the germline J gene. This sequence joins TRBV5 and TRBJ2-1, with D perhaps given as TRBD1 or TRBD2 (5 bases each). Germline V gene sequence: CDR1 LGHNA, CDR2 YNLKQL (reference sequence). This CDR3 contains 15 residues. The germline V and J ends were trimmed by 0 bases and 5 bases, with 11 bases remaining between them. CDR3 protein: CASSQDHGGDAEQFF. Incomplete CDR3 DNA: TGTGCCAGCAGCCAAGATCACGGGGGTGATGCTGAGCAGTTC.

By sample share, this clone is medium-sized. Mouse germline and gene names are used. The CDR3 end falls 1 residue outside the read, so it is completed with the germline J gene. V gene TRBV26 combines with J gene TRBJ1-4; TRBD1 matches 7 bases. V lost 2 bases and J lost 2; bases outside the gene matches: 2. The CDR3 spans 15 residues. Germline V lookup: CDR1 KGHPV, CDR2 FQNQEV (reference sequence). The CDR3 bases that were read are TGTGCCAGCAGTCTGACAGGGGCCTCCAACGAAAGATTATTT. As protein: CASSLTGASNERLF. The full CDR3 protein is CASSLTGASNERLFF.

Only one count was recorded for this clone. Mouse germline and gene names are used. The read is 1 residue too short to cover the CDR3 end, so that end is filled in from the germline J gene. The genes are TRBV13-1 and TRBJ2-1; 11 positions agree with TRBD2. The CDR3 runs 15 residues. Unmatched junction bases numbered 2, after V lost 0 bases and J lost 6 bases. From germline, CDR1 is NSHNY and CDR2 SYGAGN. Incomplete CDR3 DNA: TGTGCCAGCAGTGATGCCGGACTGGGGGGTGCTGAGCAGTTC. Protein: CASSDAGLGGAEQF. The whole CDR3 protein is CASSDAGLGGAEQFF.

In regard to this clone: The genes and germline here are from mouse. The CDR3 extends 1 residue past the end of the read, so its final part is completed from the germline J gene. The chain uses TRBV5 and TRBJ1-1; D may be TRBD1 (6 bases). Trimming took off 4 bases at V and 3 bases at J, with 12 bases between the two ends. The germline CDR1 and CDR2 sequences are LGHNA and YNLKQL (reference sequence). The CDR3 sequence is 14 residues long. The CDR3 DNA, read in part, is TGTGCCAGCAGCCCCCGGGACACCGACACAGAAGTCTTC. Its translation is CASSPRDTDTEVF. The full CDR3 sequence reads CASSPRDTDTEVFF.

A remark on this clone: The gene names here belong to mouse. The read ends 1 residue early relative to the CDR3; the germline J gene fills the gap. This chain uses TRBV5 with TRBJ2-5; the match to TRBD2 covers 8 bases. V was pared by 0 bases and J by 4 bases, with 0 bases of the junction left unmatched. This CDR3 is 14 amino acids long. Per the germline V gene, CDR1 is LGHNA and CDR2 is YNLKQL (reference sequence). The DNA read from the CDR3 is TGTGCCAGCAGCCAAGAGGACTGGGAAGACACCCAGTAC. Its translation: CASSQEDWEDTQY. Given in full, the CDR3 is CASSQEDWEDTQYF.

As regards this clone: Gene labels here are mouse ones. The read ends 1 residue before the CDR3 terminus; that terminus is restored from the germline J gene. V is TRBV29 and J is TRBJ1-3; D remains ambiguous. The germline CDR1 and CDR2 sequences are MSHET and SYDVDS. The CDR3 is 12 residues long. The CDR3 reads CASRGSGNTLYF. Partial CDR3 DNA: TGTGCCAGCCGGGGTTCTGGAAATACGCTCTAT.

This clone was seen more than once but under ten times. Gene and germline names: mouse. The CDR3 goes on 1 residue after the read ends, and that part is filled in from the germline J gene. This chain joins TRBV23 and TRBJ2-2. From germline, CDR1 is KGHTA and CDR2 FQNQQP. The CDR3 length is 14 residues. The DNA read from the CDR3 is TGCTCCAGCAGTCAATCCGGGGACACCGGGCAGCTCTAC. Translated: CSSSQSGDTGQLY. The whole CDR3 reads CSSSQSGDTGQLYF.

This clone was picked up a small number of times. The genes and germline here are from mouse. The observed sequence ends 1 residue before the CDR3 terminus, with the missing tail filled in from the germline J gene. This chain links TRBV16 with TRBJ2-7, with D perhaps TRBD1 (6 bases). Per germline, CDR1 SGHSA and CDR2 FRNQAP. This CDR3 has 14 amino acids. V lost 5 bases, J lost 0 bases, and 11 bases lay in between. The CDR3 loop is CASSQDSSSYEQYF. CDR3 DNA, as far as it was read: TGTGCAAGCAGCCAGGACAGCAGCTCCTATGAACAGTAC.

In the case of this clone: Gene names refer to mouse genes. The CDR3 here is CASSSGTGGDEQYF. The CDR3 DNA, read in part, is TGTGCCAGCAGCTCCGGGACTGGGGGGGATGAACAGTAC. This rearrangement joins TRBV4 to TRBJ2-7; 13 bases agree with TRBD2. The read terminates 1 residue before the CDR3 end, so the remaining end is supplied by the germline J gene. Germline-derived CDR1 and CDR2 are LGHDT and YNNKQL (reference sequence). CDR3 length equals 14 residues. The trim removed 4 bases at V and 5 bases at J, leaving 2 bases unmatched.

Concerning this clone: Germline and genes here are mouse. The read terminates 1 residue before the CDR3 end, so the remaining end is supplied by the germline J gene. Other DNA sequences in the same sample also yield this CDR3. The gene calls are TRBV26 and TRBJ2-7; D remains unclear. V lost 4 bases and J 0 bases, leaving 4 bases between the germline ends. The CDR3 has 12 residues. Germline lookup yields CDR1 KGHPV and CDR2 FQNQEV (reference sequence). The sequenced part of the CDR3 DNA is TGTGCCAGCAGTCGGGACTCCTATGAACAGTAC. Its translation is CASSRDSYEQY. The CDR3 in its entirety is CASSRDSYEQYF. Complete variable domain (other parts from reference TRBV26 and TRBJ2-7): NSKVIQTPRYLVKGQGQKAKMRCIPEKGHPVVFWYQQNKNNEFKFLINFQNQEVLQQIDMTEKRFSAECPSNSPCSLEIQSSEAGDSALYLCASSRDSYEQYFGPGTRLTVL.

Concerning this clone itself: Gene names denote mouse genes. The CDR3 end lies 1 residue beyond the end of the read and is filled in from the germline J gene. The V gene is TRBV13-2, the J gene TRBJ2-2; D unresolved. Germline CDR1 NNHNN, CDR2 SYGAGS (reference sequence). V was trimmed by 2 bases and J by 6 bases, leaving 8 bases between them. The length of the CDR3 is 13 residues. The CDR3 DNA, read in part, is TGTGCCAGCGGTGACCAGTCTCCCGGGCAGCTCTAC. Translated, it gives CASGDQSPGQLY. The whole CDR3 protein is CASGDQSPGQLYF.

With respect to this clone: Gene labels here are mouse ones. The part of the CDR3 DNA that was read is TGTGCCAGCAGCACTCATGCAAACTCCGACTACACC. Residues: CASSTHANSDYT. Given in full, the CDR3 is CASSTHANSDYTF. The chain carries TRBV3 and TRBJ1-2; no clear D gene. The observed sequence ends 1 residue before the CDR3 terminus, with the missing tail filled in from the germline J gene. V was cut by 5 bases and J by 0 bases, with 7 bases left in between. This CDR3 contains 13 residues. Germline V lookup: CDR1 SNHLY, CDR2 FYNGKV (reference sequence).

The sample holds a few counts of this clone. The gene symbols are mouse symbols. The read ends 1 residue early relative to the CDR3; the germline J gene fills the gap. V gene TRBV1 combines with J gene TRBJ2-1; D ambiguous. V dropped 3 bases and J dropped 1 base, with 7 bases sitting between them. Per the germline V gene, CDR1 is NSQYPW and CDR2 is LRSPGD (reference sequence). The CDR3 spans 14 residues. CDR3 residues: CTCSAPQNYAEQFF. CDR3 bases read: TGCACCTGCAGTGCCCCACAAAACTATGCTGAGCAGTTC.

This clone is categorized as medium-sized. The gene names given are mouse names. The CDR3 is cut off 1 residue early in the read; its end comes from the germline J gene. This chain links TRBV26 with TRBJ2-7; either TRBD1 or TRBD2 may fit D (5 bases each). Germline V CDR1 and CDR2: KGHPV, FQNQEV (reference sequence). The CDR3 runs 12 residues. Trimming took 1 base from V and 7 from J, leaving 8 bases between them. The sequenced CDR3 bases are TGTGCCAGCAGTCTGTGGAGGGACGAACAGTAC. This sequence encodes CASSLWRDEQY. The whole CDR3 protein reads CASSLWRDEQYF.

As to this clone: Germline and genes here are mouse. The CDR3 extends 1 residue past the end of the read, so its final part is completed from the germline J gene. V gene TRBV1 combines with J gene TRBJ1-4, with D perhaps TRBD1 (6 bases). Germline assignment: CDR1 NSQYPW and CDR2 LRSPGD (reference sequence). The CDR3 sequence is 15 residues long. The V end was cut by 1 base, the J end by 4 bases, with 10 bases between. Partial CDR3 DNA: TGCACCTGCAGTGCAGCCGGGACAAACAACGAAAGATTATTT. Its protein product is CTCSAAGTNNERLF. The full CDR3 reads CTCSAAGTNNERLFF.

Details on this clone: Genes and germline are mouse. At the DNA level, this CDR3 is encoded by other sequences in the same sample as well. CDR3 bases read: TGTGCCAGCAGTCTGCGGGGATATGAACAGTAC. It is translated as CASSLRGYEQY. In full, the CDR3 is CASSLRGYEQYF. The V call is TRBV26, the J call TRBJ2-7; unclear D gene. The read halts 1 residue ahead of the CDR3 end, with the missing end drawn from the germline J gene. This CDR3 comprises 12 residues. CDR1 and CDR2 (germline): KGHPV, FQNQEV (reference sequence). V was pared by 2 bases and J by 4 bases, with 6 bases between.

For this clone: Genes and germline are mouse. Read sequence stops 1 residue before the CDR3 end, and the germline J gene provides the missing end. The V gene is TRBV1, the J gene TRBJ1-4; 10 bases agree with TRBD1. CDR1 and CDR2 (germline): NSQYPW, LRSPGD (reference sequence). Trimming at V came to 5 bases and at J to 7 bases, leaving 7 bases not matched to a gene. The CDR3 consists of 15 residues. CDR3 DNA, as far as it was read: TGCACCTGCAGTTCTCCGGGACAGGGGTCCGAAAGATTATTT. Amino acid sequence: CTCSSPGQGSERLF. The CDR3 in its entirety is CTCSSPGQGSERLFF. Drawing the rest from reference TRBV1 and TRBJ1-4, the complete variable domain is VTLLEQNPRWRLVPRGQAVNLRCILKNSQYPWMSWYQQDLQKQLQWLFTLRSPGDKEVKSLPGADYLATRVTDTELRLQVANMSQGRTLYCTCSSPGQGSERLFFGHGTKLSVL.

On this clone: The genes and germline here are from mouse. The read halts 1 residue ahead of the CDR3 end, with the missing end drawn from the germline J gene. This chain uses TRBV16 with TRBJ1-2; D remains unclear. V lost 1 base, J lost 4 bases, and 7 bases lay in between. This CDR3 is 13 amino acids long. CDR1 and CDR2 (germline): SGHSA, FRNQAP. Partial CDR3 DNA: TGTGCAAGCAGCTTAGTAGGGATCTCCGACTACACC. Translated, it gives CASSLVGISDYT. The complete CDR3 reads CASSLVGISDYTF.

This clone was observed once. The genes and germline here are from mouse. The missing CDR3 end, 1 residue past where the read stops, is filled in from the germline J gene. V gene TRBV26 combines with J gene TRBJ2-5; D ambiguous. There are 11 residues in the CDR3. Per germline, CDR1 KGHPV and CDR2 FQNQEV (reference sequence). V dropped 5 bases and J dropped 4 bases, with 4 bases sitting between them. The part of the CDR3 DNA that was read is TGTGCCAGCAGTATAAAAGACACCCAGTAC. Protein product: CASSIKDTQY. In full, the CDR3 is CASSIKDTQYF.

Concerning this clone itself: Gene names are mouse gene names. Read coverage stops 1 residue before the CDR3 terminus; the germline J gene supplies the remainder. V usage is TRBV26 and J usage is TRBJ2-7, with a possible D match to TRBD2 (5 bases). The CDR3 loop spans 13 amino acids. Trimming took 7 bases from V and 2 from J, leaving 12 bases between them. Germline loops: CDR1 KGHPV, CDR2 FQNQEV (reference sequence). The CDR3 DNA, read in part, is TGTGCCAGCAATCCACGACTGCCCTATGAACAGTAC. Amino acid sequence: CASNPRLPYEQY. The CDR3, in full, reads CASNPRLPYEQYF.

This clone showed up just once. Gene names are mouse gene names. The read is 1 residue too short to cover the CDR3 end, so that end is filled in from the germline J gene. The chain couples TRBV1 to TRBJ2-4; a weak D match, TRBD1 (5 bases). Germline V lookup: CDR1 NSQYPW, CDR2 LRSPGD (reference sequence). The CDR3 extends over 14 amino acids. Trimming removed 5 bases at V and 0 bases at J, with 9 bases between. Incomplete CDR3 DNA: TGCACCTGCAGTACAGGATTAAGTCAAAACACCTTGTAC. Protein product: CTCSTGLSQNTLY. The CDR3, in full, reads CTCSTGLSQNTLYF.

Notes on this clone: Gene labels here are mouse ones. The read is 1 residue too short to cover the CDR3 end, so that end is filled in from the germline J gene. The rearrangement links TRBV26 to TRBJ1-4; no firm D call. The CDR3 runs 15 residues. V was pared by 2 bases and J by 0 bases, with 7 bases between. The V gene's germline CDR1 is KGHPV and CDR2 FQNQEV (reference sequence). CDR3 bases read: TGTGCCAGCAGTCTGAACATATTTTCCAACGAAAGATTATTT. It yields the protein CASSLNIFSNERLF. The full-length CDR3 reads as CASSLNIFSNERLFF.

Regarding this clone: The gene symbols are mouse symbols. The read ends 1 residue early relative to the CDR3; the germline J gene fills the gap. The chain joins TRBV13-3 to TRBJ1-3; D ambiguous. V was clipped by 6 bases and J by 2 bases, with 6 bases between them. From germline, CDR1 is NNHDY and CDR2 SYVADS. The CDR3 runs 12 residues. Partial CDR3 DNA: TGTGCCAGCAAGAGGACTGGAAATACGCTCTAT. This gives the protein CASKRTGNTLY. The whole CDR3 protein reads CASKRTGNTLYF. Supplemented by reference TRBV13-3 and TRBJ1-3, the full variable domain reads EAAVTQSPRSKVAVTGGKVTLSCHQTNNHDYMYWYRQDTGHGLRLIHYSYVADSTEKGDIPDGYKASRPSQENFSLILELASLSQTAVYFCASKRTGNTLYFGEGSRLIVV.

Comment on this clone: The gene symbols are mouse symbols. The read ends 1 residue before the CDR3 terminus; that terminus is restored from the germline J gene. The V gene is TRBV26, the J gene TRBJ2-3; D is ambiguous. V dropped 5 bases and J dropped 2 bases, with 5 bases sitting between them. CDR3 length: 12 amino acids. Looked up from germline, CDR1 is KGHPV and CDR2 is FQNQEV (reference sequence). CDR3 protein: CASSYTAETLYF. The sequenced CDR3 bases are TGTGCCAGCAGTTACACTGCAGAAACGCTGTAT.

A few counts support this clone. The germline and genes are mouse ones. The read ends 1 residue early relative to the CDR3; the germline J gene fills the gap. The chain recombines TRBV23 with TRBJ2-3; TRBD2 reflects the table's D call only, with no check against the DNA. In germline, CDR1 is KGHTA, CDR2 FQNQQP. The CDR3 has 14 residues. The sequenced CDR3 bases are TGCTCCAGCAGTCAGGGGGGGGCGGAAGAAACGCTGTAT. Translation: CSSSQGGAEETLY. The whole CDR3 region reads CSSSQGGAEETLYF.

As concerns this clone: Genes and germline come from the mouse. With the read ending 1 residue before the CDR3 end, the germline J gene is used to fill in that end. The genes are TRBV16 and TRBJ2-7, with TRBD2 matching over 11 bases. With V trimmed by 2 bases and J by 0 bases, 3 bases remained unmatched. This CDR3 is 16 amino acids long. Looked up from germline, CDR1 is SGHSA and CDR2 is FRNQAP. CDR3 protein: CASSLKGLGVSYEQYF. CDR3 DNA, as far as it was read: TGTGCAAGCAGCTTAAAGGGACTGGGGGTCTCCTATGAACAGTAC.

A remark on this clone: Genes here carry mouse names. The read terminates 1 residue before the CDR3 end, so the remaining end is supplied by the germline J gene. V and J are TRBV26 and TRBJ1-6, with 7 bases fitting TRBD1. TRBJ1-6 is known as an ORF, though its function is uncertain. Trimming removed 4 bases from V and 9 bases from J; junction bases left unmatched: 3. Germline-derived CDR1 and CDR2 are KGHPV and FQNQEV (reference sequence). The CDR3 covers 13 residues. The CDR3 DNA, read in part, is TGTGCCAGCAGTCCAGGGGGAGGTTCGCCCCTCTAC. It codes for CASSPGGGSPLY. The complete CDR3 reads CASSPGGGSPLYF.